The table lists the clone carrying this T cell receptor (beta chain) with many counts. The time point was: blood at routine non-recurrence follow-up after resection. Tumor, nontumor lung or frozen PBMC supplied whole RNA, sequenced without sorting. The data belong to a study of spatial heterogeneity in lung cancer. CDR1 MDHEN and CDR2 SYDVKM come from the germline V gene. CDR3 length: 12 amino acids. V dropped 3 bases and J dropped 9 bases, with 10 bases sitting between them. MiXCR, run by TCRdb on the 5' RACE reads, gives a single entry per CDR3 protein. The sample lists roughly 120,000 distinct CDR3 sequences; 10% to 15% were seen once.

The rearrangement uses TRBV28 and TRBJ2-3; D possibly corresponds to TRBD1 (6 bases). Here the sequenced sample was PBMCs, taken at follow-up. The source is a male donor with early-stage non-small cell lung cancer. CDR3 region: CASSLSTGTQYF. DNA of the CDR3: TGTGCCAGCAGTTTGAGTACAGGGACGCAGTATTTT.